Following are 20 T cell receptor beta chains from one sample sequenced in a study of T cells after somatic rescue of genetic block. Only in-frame clones appear in the TCRdb table, and some are missing; sequencing was by immunoSEQ multiplex PCR. The repertoire holds approximately 70,000 clones, with about nine tenths as singletons. The specimen was peripheral blood mononuclear cells (PBMCs). These receptor sequences come from a man aged 25 to 45.

The chain recombines TRBV4-2 with TRBJ2-3, with D perhaps TRBD1 or TRBD2 (5 bases each). There are 18 residues in the CDR3. Germline V gene lookup returns CDR1 LGHNA and CDR2 YNFKEQ. V was cut by 0 bases and J by 0 bases, with 16 bases left in between. CDR3 region: CASSQDSFRGQSTDTQYF. CDR3 nucleotide sequence: TGTGCCAGCAGCCAAGACTCTTTTCGGGGCCAAAGCACAGATACGCAGTATTTT.

The J gene is TRBJ2-2, the V gene TRBV11-2; D is undetermined. The CDR3 is 11 amino acids. Per germline, CDR1 SGHAT and CDR2 FQNNGV. The germline V and J ends were trimmed by 3 bases and 9 bases, with 5 bases remaining between them. The CDR3 reads CASSLYRELFF. CDR3 sequence (DNA): TGTGCCAGCAGCTTGTACCGGGAGCTGTTTTTT.

J is TRBJ2-5 and V is TRBV19, with D perhaps TRBD1 or TRBD2 (6 bases each). The J call is in doubt because the DNA end fits TRBJ2-7 better. CDR1 and CDR2 (germline): LNHDA, SQIVND (reference sequence). The CDR3 is made up of 15 amino acids. CDR3 in amino acids: CASSILGGLPYEQYF. Here the CDR3 DNA reads TGTGCCAGTAGTATATTAGGGGGGCTCCCCTACGAGCAGTACTTC.

J is TRBJ1-1 and V is TRBV4-1, with D tentatively TRBD1 (5 bases). Trimming took 2 bases from V and 1 from J, leaving 11 bases between them. The V gene's germline CDR1 is MGHRA and CDR2 YSYEKL. The CDR3 runs to 15 residues. CDR3 amino acids: CASSQTGTQNTEAFF. CDR3 nucleotides: TGCGCCAGCAGCCAAACTGGGACCCAGAACACTGAAGCTTTCTTT.

The V and J genes are TRBV5-1 and TRBJ1-1, with 7 positions matching TRBD1. V lost 4 bases, J lost 4 bases, and 10 bases stayed unmatched. The CDR3 consists of 15 residues. Germline V gene lookup returns CDR1 SGHRS and CDR2 YFSETQ. CDR3: CASSPLQAGGTEAFF. In nucleotides, the CDR3 is TGCGCCAGCAGCCCCCTCCAGGCAGGGGGCACTGAAGCTTTCTTT.

The genes are TRBV20-1 and TRBJ2-5; 10 bases align to TRBD2. Germline loops: CDR1 DFQATT, CDR2 SNEGSKA (reference sequence). This CDR3 spans 10 amino acids. The DNA for the CDR3 is TGCTCAAGCGGGGGGGGGACCCAGTACTTC. Translated: CSSGGGTQYF.

This sequence joins TRBV2 and TRBJ2-2, with TRBD2 as a possible D gene (5 bases). CDR1 and CDR2 from the germline V gene are SNHLY and FYNNEI. The CDR3 totals 15 residues. Trimming took 6 bases from V and 2 from J, leaving 13 bases between them. CDR3 bases: TGTGCCAGCAGCGACGGACTTGGAAACACCGGGGAGCTGTTTTTT. This codes for CASSDGLGNTGELFF.

The chain links TRBV2 to TRBJ2-7; 9 nucleotides match TRBD1. The CDR3 totals 14 residues. Per germline, CDR1 SNHLY and CDR2 FYNNEI. The V segment lost 6 bases and the J segment 3 bases; nucleotides outside the gene matches: 6. Written as DNA, the CDR3 is TGTGCCAGCAGGGCCGGGACAGGGAACTACGAGCAGTACTTC. Translation: CASRAGTGNYEQYF.

This clone has just a few counts. The rearrangement uses TRBV6-1 and TRBJ2-7; tentatively, D is TRBD1 (6 bases). There are 13 residues in the CDR3. CDR1 MNHNS and CDR2 SASEGT come from the germline V gene. The ends were cut back, 10 bases at V and 5 bases at J, with 18 bases in the middle. The CDR3 DNA reads TGTGCCACCGACAGGACGTTTTATGACGAGCAGTACTTC. Its protein product is CATDRTFYDEQYF.

J is TRBJ2-3 and V is TRBV7-8, with D possibly being TRBD1 (5 bases). The CDR3 totals 14 residues. Looked up from germline, CDR1 is SGHVS and CDR2 is FQNEAQ. V shed 5 bases and J shed 3 bases, with 12 bases lying between them. The CDR3 protein is CASSPFKGTDTQYF. CDR3 nucleotide sequence: TGTGCCAGCAGCCCATTTAAGGGGACAGATACGCAGTATTTT.

This clone was seen once. The chain recombines TRBV7-8 with TRBJ2-5, with D unresolved. Trimming shortened V by 5 bases and J by 5 bases, and 12 bases separated the two germline ends. Germline CDR1 and CDR2: SGHVS and FQNEAQ. The CDR3 loop spans 13 amino acids. CDR3 nucleotide sequence: TGTGCCAGCAGCCCGGGCCTGAGGGAGACCCAGTACTTC. Translated, it gives CASSPGLRETQYF.

This rearrangement joins TRBV27 to TRBJ1-6; D may be TRBD1 (5 bases). Trimming pared 2 bases from V and 9 bases from J, leaving 11 bases between. The CDR3 covers 14 residues. From germline, CDR1 is MNHEY and CDR2 SMNVEV (reference sequence). The CDR3 nucleotides are TGTGCCAGCAGTTTACGGGCAGGGTCTTCACCCCTCCACTTT. It codes for CASSLRAGSSPLHF.

This chain joins TRBV4-1 and TRBJ2-7; D uncertain. The CDR3 extends over 15 amino acids. Germline-derived CDR1 and CDR2 are MGHRA and YSYEKL. With 0 bases removed from V and 2 bases from J, the gap between germline ends came to 11 bases. The DNA for the CDR3 is TGCGCCAGCAGCCAAGACACTACTCCCACCTACGAGCAGTACTTC. Protein sequence: CASSQDTTPTYEQYF.

The rearrangement uses TRBV5-6 and TRBJ2-7; D is possibly TRBD1 (5 bases). Germline CDR1 is SGHDT and CDR2 is YYEEEE. The CDR3 totals 14 residues. The ends were cut back, 3 bases at V and 2 bases at J, with 12 bases in the middle. The CDR3 DNA sequence: TGTGCCAGCAGCTGGGGCTCGCGACCCTACGAGCAGTACTTC. Translation: CASSWGSRPYEQYF.

The chain links TRBV19 to TRBJ2-7; 7 bases match TRBD2. The CDR3 is made up of 13 amino acids. The germline V gene encodes CDR1 LNHDA and CDR2 SQIVND (reference sequence). V dropped 4 bases and J dropped 6; count of bases not matched to a gene: 6. The DNA of the CDR3 is TGTGCCAGTAGTACGCCAGGGAGGGGCGAGCAGTACTTC. Translation: CASSTPGRGEQYF.

This clone appeared a single time. The rearrangement joins TRBV13 to TRBJ2-7; 10 bases align to TRBD2. In germline, CDR1 is PRHDT, CDR2 FYEKMQ (reference sequence). The CDR3 sequence is 16 residues long. The ends lost 5 bases at V and 5 bases at J; junction bases unmatched: 12. The DNA of the CDR3 is TGTGCCAGCAGCACCCCGAAGGCTAGCGGGAGTAACGAGCAGTACTTC. It is translated as CASSTPKASGSNEQYF.

This chain uses TRBV7-9 with TRBJ2-2; D ambiguous. The CDR3 extends over 14 amino acids. CDR1 is SEHNR, CDR2 FQNEAQ, per germline (reference sequence). Trimming cost V 5 bases and J 1 base, with 8 bases left between them. CDR3 loop: CASSPGENTGELFF. In nucleotides, the CDR3 is TGTGCCAGCAGCCCGGGCGAGAACACCGGGGAGCTGTTTTTT.

The J gene is TRBJ2-1, the V gene TRBV4-3; 12 positions agree with TRBD2. The V gene end was trimmed by 8 bases and the J gene end by 2 bases; junction bases not matched to a gene: 7. This CDR3 is 16 amino acids long. Germline CDR1 LGHNA, CDR2 YSLEER. In DNA form, the CDR3 reads TGCGCCAGCGCCCCGACTAGCGGGGGAACCTACAATGAGCAGTTCTTC. It specifies CASAPTSGGTYNEQFF.

The chain is built from TRBV5-5 and TRBJ1-1; D ambiguous. The CDR3 totals 12 residues. Per the germline V gene, CDR1 is SGHKS and CDR2 is YYEKEE (reference sequence). Trimming stripped 4 bases from V and 7 bases from J, with 11 bases between. The CDR3 region has the DNA TGTGCCAGCAGCCTCACGACGGTTGAAGCTTTCTTT. Translation: CASSLTTVEAFF.

The chain recombines TRBV19 with TRBJ1-2; D remains ambiguous. The CDR3 has 15 residues. V was cut by 2 bases and J by 6 bases, with 16 bases left in between. From germline, CDR1 is LNHDA and CDR2 SQIVND (reference sequence). In nucleotides, the CDR3 is TGTGCCAGTAGTATAACCGCAGGATCGCCTGATGGCTACACCTTC. It is translated as CASSITAGSPDGYTF.